This T cell receptor (beta chain) was identified during a study of CD8+CD57+ T cells in acquired aplastic anemia. Study overall: Each DNA sample taken from sorted CD4+ and CD8+ cells came to about 3.4 ug on average. Study-level results: No significant difference in CD8+ Simpson's diversity was found between patients and controls. A set of more than 25 CD8+ CDR3 sequences was shared between patients and controls, and these sequences appeared highly expressed in patients.

Notes on this clonotype: Antigen: not known.

Between the trimmed V and J ends, which lost 5 bases and 10 bases, there was a span of 11 bases. CDR3 length: 11 residues. TCR beta VDJ and CDR3 were profiled, and genomic DNA was the template. TCRdb re-analysed the reads in MiXCR, keeping a single row per CDR3 protein. This sample has about 270,000 distinct CDR3 sequences, with approximately 57% found just once. The TCR originated in a human donor with severe aplastic anemia or a healthy control (not recorded which). Material for sequencing was sorted CD4+, CD8+, or CD8+CD57+ T cells (not recorded which) from PBMCs. The chain recombines TRBV12-3 or TRBV12-4 with TRBJ1-1; D gene ambiguous. CDR3 nucleotides: TGTGCCAGCAGTGGCACCGTAGGAGCTTTCTTT. Residues: CASSGTVGAFF.